A single sample is the source of the 5 T cell receptor beta chains below, sequenced in a study of T cells in Graves' hyperthyroidism and ophthalmopathy. From RNA transcripts, TCR beta CDR3 regions were amplified. Primed by the HTBI set, a first-round RT-PCR was run on the TCR CDR3. TCRdb redid the calling of the multiplex PCR reads with MiXCR, one entry per CDR3 protein. Of fewer than 700,000 distinct CDR3 sequences in the sample, under 20% were seen once. Sequencing was performed on blood. The source is a woman in her 30s with Graves' hyperthyroidism.

This clonotype was counted ten times or more. CDR3 amino acids: CASKRGAGPQHF. Here the CDR3 DNA reads TGTGCCAGCAAGAGGGGGGCGGGGCCCCAGCATTTT. This chain joins TRBV28 and TRBJ1-5; the D gene is possibly TRBD1 (6 bases). V gave up 7 bases and J gave up 9 bases, with 13 bases separating them. The CDR3 length is 12 residues. Germline V gene data show CDR1 as MDHEN and CDR2 as SYDVKM. Full variable domain (missing parts from reference TRBV28 and TRBJ1-5): DVKVTQSSRYLVKRTGEKVFLECVQDMDHENMFWYRQDPGLGLRLIYFSYDVKMKEKGDIPEGYSVSREKKERFSLILESASTNQTSMYLCASKRGAGPQHFGDGTRLSIL.

In this sample, this clonotype turned up a few times. V is TRBV6-5 and J is TRBJ1-2; D not resolved. V was clipped by 2 bases and J by 3 bases, with 10 bases between them. Germline V gene data show CDR1 as MNHEY and CDR2 as SVGAGI. This CDR3 contains 14 residues. The DNA of the CDR3 is TGTGCCAGCAGTTACGACGACGGGGACTATGGCTACACCTTC. As protein: CASSYDDGDYGYTF.

At least ten counts were recorded for this clonotype. V and J are TRBV12-3 or TRBV12-4 and TRBJ2-7; D unresolved. This CDR3 contains 14 residues. The germline V and J ends were trimmed by 5 bases and 4 bases, with 15 bases remaining between them. The CDR3 spells CASSTDRTFYEQYF. CDR3 bases: TGTGCCAGCAGTACAGACCGGACCTTTTACGAGCAGTACTTC.

Ten or more counts support this clonotype. The chain is built from TRBV28 and TRBJ1-1; weak D call: TRBD1 (6 bases). The length of the CDR3 is 22 residues. Trimming removed 6 bases at V and 1 base at J, with 36 bases between. The germline gives CDR1 MDHEN, CDR2 SYDVKM. CDR3 in DNA: TGTGCCAGCAGACCAATACAGGGAGCTGGGTTGGGGACATCATCGGGGAACACTGAAGCTTTCTTT. This translates into CASRPIQGAGLGTSSGNTEAFF.

This clonotype was seen repeatedly, ten times or more. The chain uses TRBV28 and TRBJ2-7, with 9 bases fitting TRBD1. The CDR3 totals 14 residues. Germline V gene sequence: CDR1 MDHEN, CDR2 SYDVKM. J lost 3 bases, V lost 3 bases, and 3 bases had no gene match. The CDR3 nucleotides are TGTGCCAGCAGTTTCGGGACAGGGAACTACGAGCAGTACTTC. Translated, it gives CASSFGTGNYEQYF.